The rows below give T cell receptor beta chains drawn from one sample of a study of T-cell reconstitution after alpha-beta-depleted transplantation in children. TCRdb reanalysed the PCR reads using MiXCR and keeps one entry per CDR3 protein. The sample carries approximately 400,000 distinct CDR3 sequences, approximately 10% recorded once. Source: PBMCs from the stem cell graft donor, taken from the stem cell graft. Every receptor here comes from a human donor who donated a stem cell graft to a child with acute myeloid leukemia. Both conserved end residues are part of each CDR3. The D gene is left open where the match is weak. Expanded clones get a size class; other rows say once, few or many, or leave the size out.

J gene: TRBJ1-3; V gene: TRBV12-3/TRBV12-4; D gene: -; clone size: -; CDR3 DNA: TGTGCCAGCATCCGTGACCCATCCTCTGGAAACACCATATATTTT; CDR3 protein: CASIRDPSSGNTIYF
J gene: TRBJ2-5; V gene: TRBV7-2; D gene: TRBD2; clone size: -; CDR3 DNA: TGTGCCAGCAGCTTAGCGGGGGAGGGAGGGCCGAGGAGGGAGACCCAGTACTTC; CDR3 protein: CASSLAGEGGPRRETQYF
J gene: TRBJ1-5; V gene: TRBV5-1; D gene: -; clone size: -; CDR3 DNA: TGCGCCCCCCCGGTAAGGGGTTTTGGCAATCAGCCCCAGCATTTT; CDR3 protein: CAPPVRGFGNQPQHF
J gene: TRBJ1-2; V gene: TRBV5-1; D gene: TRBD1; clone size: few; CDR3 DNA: TGCGCCAGCGGATTCCCAACAGGGGGTCGGGACTATGGCTACACCTTC; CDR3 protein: CASGFPTGGRDYGYTF
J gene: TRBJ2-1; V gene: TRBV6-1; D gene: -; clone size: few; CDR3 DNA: TGTGCCAGCAGTGAAGCGCTTAGGGGCTCCTACAATGAGCAGTTCTTC; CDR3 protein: CASSEALRGSYNEQFF
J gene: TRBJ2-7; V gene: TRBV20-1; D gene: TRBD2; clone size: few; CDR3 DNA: TGCAGTGCTAGTAATAGGGCTAGCGGGAGTCCCGACGAGCAGTACTTC; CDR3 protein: CSASNRASGSPDEQYF
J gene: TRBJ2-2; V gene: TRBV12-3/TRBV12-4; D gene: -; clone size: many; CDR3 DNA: TGTGCCAGCAGCTGGGGACTCCTGAACACCGGGGAGCTGTTTTTT; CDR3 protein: CASSWGLLNTGELFF
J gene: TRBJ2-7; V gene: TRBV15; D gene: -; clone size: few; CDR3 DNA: TGTGCCACCAGCAGAGATTTTTACGAGCAGTACTTC; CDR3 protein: CATSRDFYEQYF
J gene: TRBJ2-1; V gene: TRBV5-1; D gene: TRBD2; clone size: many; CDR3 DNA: TGCGCCAGCAGCTTGGATTGGCGGGAGAACGAGCAGTTCTTC; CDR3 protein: CASSLDWRENEQFF
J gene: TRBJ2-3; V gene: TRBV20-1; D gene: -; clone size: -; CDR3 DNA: TGCAGTGCTAGGGTTACGGCAGATACGCAGTATTTT; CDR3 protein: CSARVTADTQYF
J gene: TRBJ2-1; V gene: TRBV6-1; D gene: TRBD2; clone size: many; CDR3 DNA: TGTGCCAGCAGTGAATTGAGTAGCGGGGGGTTAGGTGAGCAGTTCTTC; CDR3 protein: CASSELSSGGLGEQFF
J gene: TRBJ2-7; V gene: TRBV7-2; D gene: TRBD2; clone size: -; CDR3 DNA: TGTGCCAGCAGAGGACTAGCGGGATACTACGAGCAGTACTTC; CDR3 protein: CASRGLAGYYEQYF
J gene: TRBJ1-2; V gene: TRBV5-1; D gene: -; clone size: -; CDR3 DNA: TGCGCCAGCAGCTTGGCGAGTATGGACAGCTCTAACTATGGCTACACCTTC; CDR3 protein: CASSLASMDSSNYGYTF
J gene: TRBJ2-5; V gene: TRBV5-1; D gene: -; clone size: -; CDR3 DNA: TGCGCCAGCAGCTTGGGAACGGGGGATGAGACCCAGTACTTC; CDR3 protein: CASSLGTGDETQYF
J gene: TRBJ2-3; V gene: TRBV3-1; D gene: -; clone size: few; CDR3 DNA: TGTGCCAGCAGCCACTTAGCGGAATATACGCAGTATTTT; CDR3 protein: CASSHLAEYTQYF
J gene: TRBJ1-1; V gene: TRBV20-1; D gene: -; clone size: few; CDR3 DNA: TGCAGTGCTCGCGGATCCAACACTGAAGCTTTCTTT; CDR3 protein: CSARGSNTEAFF
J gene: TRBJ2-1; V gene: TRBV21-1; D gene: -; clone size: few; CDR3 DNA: TGTGCCAGCCCGACGAGGGACAATGAGCAGTTCTTC; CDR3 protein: CASPTRDNEQFF
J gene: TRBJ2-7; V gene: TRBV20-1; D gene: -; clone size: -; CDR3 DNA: TGCAGTGCTAGAGGCGGGGCGGAATACGAGCAGTACTTC; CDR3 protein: CSARGGAEYEQYF
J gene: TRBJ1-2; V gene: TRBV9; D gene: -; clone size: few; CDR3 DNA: TGTGCCAGCAGTCCCCCGGCGGGCAACTATGGCTACACCTTC; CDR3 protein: CASSPPAGNYGYTF
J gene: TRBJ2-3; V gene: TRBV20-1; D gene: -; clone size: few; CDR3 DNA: TGCAGTGCCAAGAGCGGAAGACTCACAGATACGCAGTATTTT; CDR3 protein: CSAKSGRLTDTQYF
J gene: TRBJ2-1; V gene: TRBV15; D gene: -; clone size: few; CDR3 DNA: TGTGCCACCAGCAGAGAGTCCGGATTGGGACAAGAGATCAATGAGCAGTTCTTC; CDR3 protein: CATSRESGLGQEINEQFF
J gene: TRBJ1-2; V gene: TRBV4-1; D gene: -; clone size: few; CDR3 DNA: TGCGCCAGCAGCCCCCTGGGGGAGAGAACTAACTATGGCTACACCTTC; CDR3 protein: CASSPLGERTNYGYTF
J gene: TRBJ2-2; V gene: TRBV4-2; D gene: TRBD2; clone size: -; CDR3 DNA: TGTGCCAGCAGCCAAGAGGCTAGCGGCTACACCGGGGAGCTGTTTTTT; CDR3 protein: CASSQEASGYTGELFF
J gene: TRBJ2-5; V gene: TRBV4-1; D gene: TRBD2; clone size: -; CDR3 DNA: TGCGCCAGCAGCCCCCGGTTTAGCGGGGGGTTTGAGACCCAGTACTTC; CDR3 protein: CASSPRFSGGFETQYF
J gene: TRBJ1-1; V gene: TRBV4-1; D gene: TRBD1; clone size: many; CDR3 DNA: TGCGCCAGCAGCCAAGAAACCCAGGGGGAATGGGGCACTGAAGCTTTCTTT; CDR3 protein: CASSQETQGEWGTEAFF
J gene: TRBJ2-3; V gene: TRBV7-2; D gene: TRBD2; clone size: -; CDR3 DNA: TGTGCCAGCAGCTTCGGGGGAGGGTTCACAGATACGCAGTATTTT; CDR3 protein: CASSFGGGFTDTQYF
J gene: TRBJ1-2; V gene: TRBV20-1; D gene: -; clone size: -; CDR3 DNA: TGCAGTGCTAGAGACACAGGGCTGGGCTACACCTTC; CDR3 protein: CSARDTGLGYTF
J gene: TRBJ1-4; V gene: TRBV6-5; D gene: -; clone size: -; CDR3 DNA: TGTGCCAGCAGTTCATCAGGGACCGCCACTGGAAAACTGTTTTTT; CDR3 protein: CASSSSGTATGKLFF
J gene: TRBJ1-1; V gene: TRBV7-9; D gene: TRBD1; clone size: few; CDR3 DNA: TGTGCCAGCAGCTGGGGACAGGGTCGGAACACTGAAGCTTTCTTT; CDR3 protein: CASSWGQGRNTEAFF
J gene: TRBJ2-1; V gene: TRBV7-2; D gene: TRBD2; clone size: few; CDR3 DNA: TGTGCCAGCAGCCTAGCCTTTAGCGGGAGGGCCTACAATGAGCAGTTCTTC; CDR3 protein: CASSLAFSGRAYNEQFF
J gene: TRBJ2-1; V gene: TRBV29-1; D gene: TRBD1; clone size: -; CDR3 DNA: TGCAGCGTTGGTTACAGGGGTTACAATGAGCAGTTCTTC; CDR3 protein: CSVGYRGYNEQFF
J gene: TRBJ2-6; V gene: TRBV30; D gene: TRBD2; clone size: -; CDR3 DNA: TGTGCCTCCCCTAGCGGGAGCTCCTCTGGGGCCAACGTCCTGACTTTC; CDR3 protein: CASPSGSSSGANVLTF
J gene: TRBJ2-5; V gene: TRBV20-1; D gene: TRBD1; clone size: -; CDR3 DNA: TGCAGTGCCGCAGGGGACAGGGGTATCCAAGAGACCCAGTACTTC; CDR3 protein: CSAAGDRGIQETQYF
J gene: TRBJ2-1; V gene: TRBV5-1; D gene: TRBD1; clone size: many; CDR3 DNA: TGCGCCAGCAGCTACCGAACAGGGGCCTACAATGAGCAGTTCTTC; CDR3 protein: CASSYRTGAYNEQFF
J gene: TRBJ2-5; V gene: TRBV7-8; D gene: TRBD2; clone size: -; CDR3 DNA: TGTGCCAGCAGCTTGGGACTAGCGGGAGGGCCGTTTCAAGAGACCCAGTACTTC; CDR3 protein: CASSLGLAGGPFQETQYF
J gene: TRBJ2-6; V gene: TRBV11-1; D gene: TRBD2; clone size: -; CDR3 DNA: TGTGCCAGCAGCTCCACGACTAGCGGAAACTCTGGGGCCAACGGCCTGACTTTC; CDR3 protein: CASSSTTSGNSGANGLTF
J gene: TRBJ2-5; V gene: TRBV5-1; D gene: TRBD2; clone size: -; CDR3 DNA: TGCGCCAGCAGCTTCGGCGGGAGGGCCGCGGAGACCCGGTACTTC; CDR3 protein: CASSFGGRAAETRYF
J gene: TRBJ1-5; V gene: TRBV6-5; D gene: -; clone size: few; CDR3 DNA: TGTGCCAGCAGTTTCGGGGCAGTAGGCAATCAGCCCCAGCATTTT; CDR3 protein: CASSFGAVGNQPQHF
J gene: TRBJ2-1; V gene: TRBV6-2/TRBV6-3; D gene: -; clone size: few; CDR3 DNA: TGTGCCAGCAGTTACTCAAGGATTGAGCAGTTCTTC; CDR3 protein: CASSYSRIEQFF
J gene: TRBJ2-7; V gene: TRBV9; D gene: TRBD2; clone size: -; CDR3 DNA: TGTGCCAGCAGCGTAGGTACTAGCGGGTACTCCTACGAGCAGTACTTC; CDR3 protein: CASSVGTSGYSYEQYF
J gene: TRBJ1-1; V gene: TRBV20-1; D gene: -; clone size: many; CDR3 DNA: TGCAGTGCTAGAGAGCTGTACGCTATTCTGCAAACTGAAGCTTTCTTT; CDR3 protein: CSARELYAILQTEAFF
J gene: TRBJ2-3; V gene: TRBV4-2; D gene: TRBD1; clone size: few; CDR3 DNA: TGTGCCGGTAGGGACAGGAACACAGATACGCAGTATTTT; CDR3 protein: CAGRDRNTDTQYF
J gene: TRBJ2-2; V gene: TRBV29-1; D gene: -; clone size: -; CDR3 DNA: TGCAGCGTTGTCCCTTTTGGAAACACCGGGGAGCTGTTTTTT; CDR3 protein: CSVVPFGNTGELFF
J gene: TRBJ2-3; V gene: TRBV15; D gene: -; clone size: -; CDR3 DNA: TGTGCCACCAGCAGAGGAACAGCGCTAGATACGCAGTATTTT; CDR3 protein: CATSRGTALDTQYF
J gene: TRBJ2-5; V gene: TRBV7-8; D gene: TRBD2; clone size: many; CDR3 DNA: TGTGCCAGCAACAGCGGGGACCAAGAGACCCAGTACTTC; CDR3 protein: CASNSGDQETQYF
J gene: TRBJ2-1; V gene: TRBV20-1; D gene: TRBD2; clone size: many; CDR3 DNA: TGCAGTGCTAGAGGACTAGCGGGGTTGGGCAATGAGCAGTTCTTC; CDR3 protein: CSARGLAGLGNEQFF
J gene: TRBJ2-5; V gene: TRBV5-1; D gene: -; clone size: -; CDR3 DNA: TGCGCCAGCAGCTTGGGTTCGGTGGGGTCGGGCGAGACCCAGTACTTC; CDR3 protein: CASSLGSVGSGETQYF